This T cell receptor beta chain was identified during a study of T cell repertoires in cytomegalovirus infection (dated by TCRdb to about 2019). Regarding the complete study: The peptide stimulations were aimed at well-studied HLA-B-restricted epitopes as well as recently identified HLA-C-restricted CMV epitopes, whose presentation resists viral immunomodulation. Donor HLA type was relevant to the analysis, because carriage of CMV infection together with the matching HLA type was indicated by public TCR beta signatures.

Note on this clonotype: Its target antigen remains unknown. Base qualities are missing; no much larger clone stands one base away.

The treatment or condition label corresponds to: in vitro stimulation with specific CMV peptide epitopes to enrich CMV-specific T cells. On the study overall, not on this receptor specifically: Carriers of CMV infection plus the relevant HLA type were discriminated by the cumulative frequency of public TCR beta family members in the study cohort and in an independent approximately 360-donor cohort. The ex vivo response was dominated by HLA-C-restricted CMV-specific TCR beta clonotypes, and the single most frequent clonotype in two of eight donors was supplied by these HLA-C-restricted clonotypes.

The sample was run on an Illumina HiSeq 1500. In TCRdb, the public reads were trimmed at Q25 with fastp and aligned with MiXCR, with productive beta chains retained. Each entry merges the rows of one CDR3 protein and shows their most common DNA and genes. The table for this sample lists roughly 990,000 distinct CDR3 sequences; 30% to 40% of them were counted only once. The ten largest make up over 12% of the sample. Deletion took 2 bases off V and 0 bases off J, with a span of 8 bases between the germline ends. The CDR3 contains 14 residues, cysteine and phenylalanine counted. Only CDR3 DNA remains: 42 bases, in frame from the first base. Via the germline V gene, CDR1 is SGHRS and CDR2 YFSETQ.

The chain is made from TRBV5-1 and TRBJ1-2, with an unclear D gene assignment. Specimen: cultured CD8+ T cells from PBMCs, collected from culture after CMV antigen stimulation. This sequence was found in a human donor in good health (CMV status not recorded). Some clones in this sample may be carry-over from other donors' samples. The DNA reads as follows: TGCGCCAGCAGCTTCAGAGTTTCTAACTATGGCTACACCTTC. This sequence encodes CASSFRVSNYGYTF.